The clone carrying this T cell receptor (beta chain) was counted at least ten times. This sample is part of a study of neurological immune-mediated disorders. Synthesis of cDNA was carried out by template-switch 5'RACE. The reaction used 10-nucleotide random UMIs. TCRdb analysed the 5' RACE reads with MiXCR anew, one entry per CDR3 protein. The sample records 48,000 or so distinct CDR3 sequences, 10% to 13% being singletons. PBMCs numbering 2 million and stored at -80 C yielded the unsorted libraries. The CDR3 runs to 13 residues. V was trimmed by 5 bases and J by 4 bases, leaving 11 bases between them.

Source material: PBMCs. This TCR was recovered from a woman aged 35 to 49 with HTLV-1-associated myelopathy (HAM/TSP). This chain connects TRBV12-3 or TRBV12-4 to TRBJ1-2; D gene ambiguous. CDR3: CASSGGRTYGYTF. CDR3 bases: TGTGCCAGCAGTGGAGGCAGGACCTATGGCTACACCTTC.